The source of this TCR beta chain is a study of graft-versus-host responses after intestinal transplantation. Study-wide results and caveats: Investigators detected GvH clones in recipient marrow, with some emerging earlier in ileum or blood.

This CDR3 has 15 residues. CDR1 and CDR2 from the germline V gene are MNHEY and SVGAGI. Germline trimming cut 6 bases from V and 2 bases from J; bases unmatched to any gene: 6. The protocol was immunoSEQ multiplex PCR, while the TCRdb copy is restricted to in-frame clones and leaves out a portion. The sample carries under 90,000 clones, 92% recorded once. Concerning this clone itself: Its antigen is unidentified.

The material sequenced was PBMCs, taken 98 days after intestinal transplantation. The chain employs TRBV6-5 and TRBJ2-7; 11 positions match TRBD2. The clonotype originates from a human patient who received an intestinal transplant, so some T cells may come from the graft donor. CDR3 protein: CASSSGTSGTYEQYF. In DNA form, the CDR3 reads TGTGCCAGCAGCTCCGGGACTAGCGGTACCTACGAGCAGTACTTC.